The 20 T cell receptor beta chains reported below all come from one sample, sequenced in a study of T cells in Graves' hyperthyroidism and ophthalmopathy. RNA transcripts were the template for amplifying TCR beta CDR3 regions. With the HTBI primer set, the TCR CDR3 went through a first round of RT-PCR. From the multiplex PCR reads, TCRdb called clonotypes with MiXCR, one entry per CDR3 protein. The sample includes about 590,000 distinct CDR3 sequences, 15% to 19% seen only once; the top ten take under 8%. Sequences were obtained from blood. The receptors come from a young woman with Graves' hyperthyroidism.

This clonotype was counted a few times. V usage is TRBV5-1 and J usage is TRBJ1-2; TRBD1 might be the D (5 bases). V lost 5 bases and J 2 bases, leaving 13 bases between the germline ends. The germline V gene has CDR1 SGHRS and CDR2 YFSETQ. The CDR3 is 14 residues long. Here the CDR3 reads CASRPGTENYGYTF. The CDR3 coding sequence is TGCGCCAGCAGGCCTGGGACGGAAAACTATGGCTACACCTTC.

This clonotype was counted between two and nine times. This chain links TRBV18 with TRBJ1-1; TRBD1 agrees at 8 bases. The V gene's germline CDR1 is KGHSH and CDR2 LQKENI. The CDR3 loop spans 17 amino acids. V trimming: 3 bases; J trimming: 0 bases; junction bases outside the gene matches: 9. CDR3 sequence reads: CASSPTRTGPLNTEAFF. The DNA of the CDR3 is TGTGCCAGCTCACCCACTAGGACAGGGCCTTTGAACACTGAAGCTTTCTTT.

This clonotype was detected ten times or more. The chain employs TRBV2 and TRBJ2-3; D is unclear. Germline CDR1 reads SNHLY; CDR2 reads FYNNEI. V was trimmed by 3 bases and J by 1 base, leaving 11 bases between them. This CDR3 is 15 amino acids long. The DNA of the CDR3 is TGTGCCAGCAGTGAGCTAGGATTTGGCACAGATACGCAGTATTTT. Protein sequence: CASSELGFGTDTQYF.

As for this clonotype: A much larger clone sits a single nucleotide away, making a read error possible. Here the CDR3 reads CASSRSRYSYNEQFF. The CDR3 DNA is TGTGCCAGCAGCCGAAGCAGGTACTCCTACAATGAGCAGTTCTTC. The chain recombines TRBV28 with TRBJ2-1, with D hard to call. Germline V CDR1 and CDR2: MDHEN, SYDVKM. The CDR3 is 15 residues long. Trimming left V 6 bases short and J 0 bases short, with 12 bases between.

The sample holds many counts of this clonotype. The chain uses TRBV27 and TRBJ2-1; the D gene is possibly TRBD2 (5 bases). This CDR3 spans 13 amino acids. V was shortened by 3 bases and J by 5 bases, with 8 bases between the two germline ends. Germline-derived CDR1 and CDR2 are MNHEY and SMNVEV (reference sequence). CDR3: CASSFGLHNEQFF. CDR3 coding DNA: TGTGCCAGCAGTTTTGGACTTCACAATGAGCAGTTCTTC.

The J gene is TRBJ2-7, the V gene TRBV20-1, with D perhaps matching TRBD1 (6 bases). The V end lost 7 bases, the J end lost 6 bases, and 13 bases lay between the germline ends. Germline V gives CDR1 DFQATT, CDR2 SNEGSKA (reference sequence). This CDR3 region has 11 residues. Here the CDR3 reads CSVTGSGEQYF. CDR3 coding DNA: TGCAGTGTGACAGGTTCTGGCGAGCAGTACTTC.

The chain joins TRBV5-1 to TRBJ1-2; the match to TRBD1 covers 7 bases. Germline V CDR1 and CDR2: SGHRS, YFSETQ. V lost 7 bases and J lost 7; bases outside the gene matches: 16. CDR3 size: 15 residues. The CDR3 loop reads CASGTTGIRNSGYTF. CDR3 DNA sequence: TGCGCCAGCGGCACGACAGGGATTCGAAATAGTGGCTACACCTTC.

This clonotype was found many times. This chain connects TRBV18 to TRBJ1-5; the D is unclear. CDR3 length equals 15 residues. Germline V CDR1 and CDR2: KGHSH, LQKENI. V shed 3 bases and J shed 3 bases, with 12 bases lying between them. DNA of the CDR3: TGTGCCAGCTCACCTTATAAGGTTCCCAATCAGCCCCAGCATTTT. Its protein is CASSPYKVPNQPQHF.

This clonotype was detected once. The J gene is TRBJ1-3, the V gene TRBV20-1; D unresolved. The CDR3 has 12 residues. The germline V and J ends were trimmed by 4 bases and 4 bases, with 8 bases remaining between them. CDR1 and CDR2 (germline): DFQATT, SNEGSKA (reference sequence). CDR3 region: CSATDIGNTIYF. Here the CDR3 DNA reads TGCAGTGCTACAGACATAGGAAACACCATATATTTT.

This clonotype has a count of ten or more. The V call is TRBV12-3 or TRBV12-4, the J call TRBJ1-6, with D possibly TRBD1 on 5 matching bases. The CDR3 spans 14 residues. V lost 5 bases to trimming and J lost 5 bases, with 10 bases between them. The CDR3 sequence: CASSQGFNNSPLHF. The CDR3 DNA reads TGTGCCAGCAGTCAGGGATTCAATAATTCACCCCTCCACTTT.

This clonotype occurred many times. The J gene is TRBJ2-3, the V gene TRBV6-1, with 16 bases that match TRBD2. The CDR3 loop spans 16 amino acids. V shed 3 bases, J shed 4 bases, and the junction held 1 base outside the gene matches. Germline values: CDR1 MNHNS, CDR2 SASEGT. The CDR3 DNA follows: TGTGCCAGCAGTGACGGGACTAGCGGGAGGGCAGATACGCAGTATTTT. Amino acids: CASSDGTSGRADTQYF.

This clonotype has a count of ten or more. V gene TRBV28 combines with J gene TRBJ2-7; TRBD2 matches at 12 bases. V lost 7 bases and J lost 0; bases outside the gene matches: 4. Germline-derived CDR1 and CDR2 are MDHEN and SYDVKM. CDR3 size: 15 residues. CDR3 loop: CASKLAGGNSYEQYF. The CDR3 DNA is TGTGCCAGCAAACTAGCGGGAGGAAACTCCTACGAGCAGTACTTC.

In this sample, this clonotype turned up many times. CDR3 in DNA: TGTGCCAGCAGCTCCCAGACCGAGAGCTGGACTGAAGCTTTCTTT. Translating gives CASSSQTESWTEAFF. The J gene is TRBJ1-1, the V gene TRBV9; D remains unclear. The CDR3 consists of 15 residues. Looked up from germline, CDR1 is SGDLS and CDR2 is YYNGEE. Deletions cut 4 bases from V and 5 bases from J, with 18 bases between.

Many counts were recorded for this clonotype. The CDR3 is CASSYDQGTDTQYF. For the CDR3, the DNA is TGTGCCAGCAGTTACGACCAGGGCACAGATACGCAGTATTTT. The genes are TRBV6-5 and TRBJ2-3, with D hard to call. Germline loops: CDR1 MNHEY, CDR2 SVGAGI. Trimming left V 2 bases short and J 1 base short, with 7 bases between. CDR3 length: 14 amino acids.

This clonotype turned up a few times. In DNA, the CDR3 is TGCAGCGTTGAGGACAGCGATTCCTACGAGCAGTACTTC. It yields the protein CSVEDSDSYEQYF. The J gene is TRBJ2-7, the V gene TRBV29-1; possibly TRBD1 for D (6 bases). V was shortened by 3 bases and J by 1 base, with 10 bases between the two germline ends. This CDR3 has 13 residues. Looked up from germline, CDR1 is SQVTM and CDR2 is ANQGSEA.

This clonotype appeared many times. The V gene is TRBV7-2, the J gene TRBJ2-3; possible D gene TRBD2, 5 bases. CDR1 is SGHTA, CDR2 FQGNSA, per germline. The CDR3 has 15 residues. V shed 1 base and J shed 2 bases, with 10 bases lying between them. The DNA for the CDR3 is TGTGCCAGCAGCTTAGTCCGGGGATTCACAGATACGCAGTATTTT. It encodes CASSLVRGFTDTQYF.

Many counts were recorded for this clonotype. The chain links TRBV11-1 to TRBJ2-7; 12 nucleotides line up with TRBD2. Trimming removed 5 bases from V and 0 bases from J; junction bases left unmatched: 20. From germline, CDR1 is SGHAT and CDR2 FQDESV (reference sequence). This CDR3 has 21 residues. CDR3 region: CASSPIPSRPGLAGVSYEQYF. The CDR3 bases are TGTGCCAGCAGCCCCATCCCCTCTAGGCCGGGACTAGCGGGTGTCTCCTACGAGCAGTACTTC.

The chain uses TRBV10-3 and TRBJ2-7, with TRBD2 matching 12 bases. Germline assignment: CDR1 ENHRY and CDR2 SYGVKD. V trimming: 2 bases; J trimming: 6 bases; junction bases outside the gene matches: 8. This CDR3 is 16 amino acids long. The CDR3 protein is CAISEPHGLAGPEQYF. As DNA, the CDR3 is TGTGCCATCAGTGAGCCTCACGGACTAGCGGGACCCGAGCAGTACTTC.

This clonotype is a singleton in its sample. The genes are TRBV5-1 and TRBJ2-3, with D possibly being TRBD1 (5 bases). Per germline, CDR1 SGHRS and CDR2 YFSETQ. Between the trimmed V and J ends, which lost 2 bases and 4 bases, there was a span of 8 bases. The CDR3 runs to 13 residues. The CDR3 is CASSFAGPDTQYF. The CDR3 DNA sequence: TGCGCCAGCAGCTTCGCAGGGCCAGATACGCAGTATTTT.

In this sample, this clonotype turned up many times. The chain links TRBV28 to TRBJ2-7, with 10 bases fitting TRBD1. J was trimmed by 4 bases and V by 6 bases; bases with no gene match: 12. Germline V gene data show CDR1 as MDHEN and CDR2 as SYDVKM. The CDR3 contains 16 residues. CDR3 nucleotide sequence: TGTGCCAGCAGACCAACCGGGACAGGGGTTTCTTACGAGCAGTACTTC. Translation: CASRPTGTGVSYEQYF. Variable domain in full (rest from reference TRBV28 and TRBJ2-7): DVKVTQSSRYLVKRTGEKVFLECVQDMDHENMFWYRQDPGLGLRLIYFSYDVKMKEKGDIPEGYSVSREKKERFSLILESASTNQTSMYLCASRPTGTGVSYEQYFGPGTRLTVT.